This TCR beta chain was observed in a study of T cells in Graves' hyperthyroidism and ophthalmopathy. Source material for PBMCs was 10 ml fresh peripheral blood. Amplified TCR beta CDR3 regions derived from RNA transcripts. A first-round RT-PCR of the TCR CDR3 used the HTBI primer set. TCRdb processed the multiplex PCR reads anew with MiXCR; each CDR3 protein has one entry. The sample shows roughly 710,000 distinct CDR3 sequences, around a third of them seen only once. V was clipped by 4 bases and J by 5 bases, with 14 bases between them. The CDR3 runs to 14 residues. Germline lookup yields CDR1 MNHEY and CDR2 SVGAGI. As regards this clonotype: Its antigen is still unknown.

Study results and caveats: Blood held most thyroid clonotypes expanded above 0.001 frequency.

Sample: blood. The rearrangement uses TRBV6-5 and TRBJ1-1, with D perhaps TRBD1 (5 bases). The receptor comes from a middle-aged woman with Graves' hyperthyroidism. CDR3 sequence: CASSFGAPRTEAFF. The CDR3, as DNA: TGTGCCAGCAGTTTTGGGGCTCCCCGGACTGAAGCTTTCTTT.